This T cell receptor (beta chain) stems from a study of cytomegalovirus exposure and HLA in healthy donors. The PCR ran on 60 Vbeta and 13 Jbeta primers. Some clones are missing from TCRdb's copy, which holds only in-frame ones; the method was immunoSEQ multiplex PCR. The repertoire holds some 150,000 clones, around 73% seen once, with 1.1% to 1.5% in the top ten. Germline V lookup: CDR1 LGHNA, CDR2 YSLEER. With 6 bases removed from V and 0 bases from J, the gap between germline ends came to 14 bases. The CDR3 consists of 16 residues. The chain employs TRBV4-3 and TRBJ1-4; D uncertain. The receptor was derived from a male donor in good health and CMV-seronegative. The sample consisted of PBMCs. CDR3 sequence reads: CASSRGKIATNEKLFF. Here the CDR3 DNA reads TGCGCCAGCAGTCGGGGAAAGATTGCAACTAATGAAAAACTGTTTTTT.